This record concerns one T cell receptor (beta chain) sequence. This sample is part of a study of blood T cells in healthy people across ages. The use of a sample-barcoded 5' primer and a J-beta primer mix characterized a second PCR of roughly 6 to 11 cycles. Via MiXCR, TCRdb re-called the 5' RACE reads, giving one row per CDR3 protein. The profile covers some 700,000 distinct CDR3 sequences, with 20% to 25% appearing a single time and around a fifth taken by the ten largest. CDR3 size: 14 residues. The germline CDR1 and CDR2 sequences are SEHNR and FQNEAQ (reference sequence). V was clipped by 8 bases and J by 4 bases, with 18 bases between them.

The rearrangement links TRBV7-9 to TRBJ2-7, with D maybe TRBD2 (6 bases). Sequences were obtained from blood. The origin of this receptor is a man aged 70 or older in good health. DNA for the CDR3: TGTGCCAGCGGCCGGGACTGGGGTCCGTACGAGCAGTACTTC. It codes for CASGRDWGPYEQYF. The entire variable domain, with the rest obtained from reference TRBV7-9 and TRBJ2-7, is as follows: DTGVSQNPRHKITKRGQNVTFRCDPISEHNRLYWYRQTLGQGPEFLTYFQNEAQLEKSRLLSDRFSAERPKGSFSTLEIQRTEQGDSAMYLCASGRDWGPYEQYFGPGTRLTVT.